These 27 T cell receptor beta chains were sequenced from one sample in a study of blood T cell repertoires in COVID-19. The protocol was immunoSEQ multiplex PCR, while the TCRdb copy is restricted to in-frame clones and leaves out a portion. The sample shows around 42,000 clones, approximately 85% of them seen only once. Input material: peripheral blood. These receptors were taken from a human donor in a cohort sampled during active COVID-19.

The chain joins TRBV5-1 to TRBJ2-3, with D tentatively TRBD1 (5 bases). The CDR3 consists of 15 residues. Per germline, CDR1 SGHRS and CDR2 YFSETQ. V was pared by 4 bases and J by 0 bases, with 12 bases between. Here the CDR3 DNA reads TGCGCCAGCAGCCCGCAGGGTTCTAGCACAGATACGCAGTATTTT. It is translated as CASSPQGSSTDTQYF.

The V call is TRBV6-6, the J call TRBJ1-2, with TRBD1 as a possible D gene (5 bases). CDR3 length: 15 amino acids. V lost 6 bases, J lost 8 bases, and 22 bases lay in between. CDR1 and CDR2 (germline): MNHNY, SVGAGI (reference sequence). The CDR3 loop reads CASSLRITQGGGYTF. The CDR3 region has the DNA TGTGCCAGCAGCCTACGGATCACCCAGGGAGGAGGCTACACCTTC.

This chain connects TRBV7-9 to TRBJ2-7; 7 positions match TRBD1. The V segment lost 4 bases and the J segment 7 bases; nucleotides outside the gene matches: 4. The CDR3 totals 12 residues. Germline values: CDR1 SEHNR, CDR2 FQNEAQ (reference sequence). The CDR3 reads CASSSTGMEQYF. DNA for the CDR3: TGTGCCAGCAGCTCGACAGGGATGGAGCAGTACTTC.

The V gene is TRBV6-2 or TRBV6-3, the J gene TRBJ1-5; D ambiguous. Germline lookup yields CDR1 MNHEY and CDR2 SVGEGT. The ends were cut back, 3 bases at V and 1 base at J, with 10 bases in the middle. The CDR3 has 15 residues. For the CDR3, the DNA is TGTGCCAGCAGTTATCAAATGAGAAGCAATCAGCCCCAGCATTTT. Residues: CASSYQMRSNQPQHF.

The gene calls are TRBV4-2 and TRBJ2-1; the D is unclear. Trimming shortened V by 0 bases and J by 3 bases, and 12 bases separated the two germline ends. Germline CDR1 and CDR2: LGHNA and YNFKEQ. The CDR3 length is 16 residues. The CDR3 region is CASSQEKGYYYNEQFF. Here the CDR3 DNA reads TGTGCCAGCAGCCAAGAAAAAGGCTACTACTACAATGAGCAGTTCTTC.

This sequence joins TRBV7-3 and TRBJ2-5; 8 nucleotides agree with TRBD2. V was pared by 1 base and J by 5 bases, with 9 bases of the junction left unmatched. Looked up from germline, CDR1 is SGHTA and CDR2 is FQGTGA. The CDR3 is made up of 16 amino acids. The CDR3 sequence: CASSLKVAGGAETQYF. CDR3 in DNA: TGTGCCAGCAGCTTAAAGGTCGCGGGGGGCGCGGAGACCCAGTACTTC.

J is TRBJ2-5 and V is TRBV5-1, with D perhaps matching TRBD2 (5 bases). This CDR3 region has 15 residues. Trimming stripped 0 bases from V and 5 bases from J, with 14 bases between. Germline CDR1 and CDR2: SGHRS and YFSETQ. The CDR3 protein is CASSLGSGFGETQYF. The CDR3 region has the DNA TGCGCCAGCAGCTTGGGGTCGGGGTTTGGGGAGACCCAGTACTTC.

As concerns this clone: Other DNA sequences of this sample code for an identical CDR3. CDR3 nucleotides: TGTGCCAGCTCGCCCGGGACTAGCGGGGGGAGACACGAGCAGTACTTC. Its protein is CASSPGTSGGRHEQYF. The genes are TRBV18 and TRBJ2-7; 15 bases align to TRBD2. V shed 6 bases and J 5 bases; nucleotides not matched to a gene: 8. This CDR3 spans 16 amino acids. The germline V gene encodes CDR1 KGHSH and CDR2 LQKENI.

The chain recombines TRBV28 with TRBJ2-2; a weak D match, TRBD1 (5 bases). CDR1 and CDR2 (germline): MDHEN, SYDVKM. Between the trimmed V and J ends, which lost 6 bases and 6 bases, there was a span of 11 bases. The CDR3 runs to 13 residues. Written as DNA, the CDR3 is TGTGCCAGCAGGCTCAGGGTTTCCGGGGAGCTGTTTTTT. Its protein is CASRLRVSGELFF.

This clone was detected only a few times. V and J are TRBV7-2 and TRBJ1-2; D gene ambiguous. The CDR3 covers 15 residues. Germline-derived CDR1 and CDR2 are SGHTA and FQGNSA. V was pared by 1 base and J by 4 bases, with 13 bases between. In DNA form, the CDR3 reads TGTGCCAGCAGCTTAGACGCGACATCTATCTATGGCTACACCTTC. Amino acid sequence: CASSLDATSIYGYTF.

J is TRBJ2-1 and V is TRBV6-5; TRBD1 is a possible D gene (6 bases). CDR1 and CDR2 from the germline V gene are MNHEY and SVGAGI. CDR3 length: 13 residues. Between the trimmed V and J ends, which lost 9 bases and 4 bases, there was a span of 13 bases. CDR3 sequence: CASQGRLYNEQFF. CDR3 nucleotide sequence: TGTGCCAGTCAGGGGAGACTTTACAATGAGCAGTTCTTC.

CDR3 loop: CSVGARGNSPLHF. The CDR3 nucleotides are TGCAGCGTTGGCGCTCGGGGGAATTCACCCCTCCACTTT. The V and J genes are TRBV29-1 and TRBJ1-6; tentative D call: TRBD1 (5 bases). The CDR3 spans 13 residues. V shed 4 bases and J shed 7 bases, with 11 bases lying between them. Germline V gene sequence: CDR1 SQVTM, CDR2 ANQGSEA.

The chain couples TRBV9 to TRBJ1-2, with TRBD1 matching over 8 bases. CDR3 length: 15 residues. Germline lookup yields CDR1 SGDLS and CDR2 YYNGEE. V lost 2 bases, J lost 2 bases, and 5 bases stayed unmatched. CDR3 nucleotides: TGTGCCAGCAGCGTTACAGGGGGGAAGAACTATGGCTACACCTTC. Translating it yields CASSVTGGKNYGYTF.

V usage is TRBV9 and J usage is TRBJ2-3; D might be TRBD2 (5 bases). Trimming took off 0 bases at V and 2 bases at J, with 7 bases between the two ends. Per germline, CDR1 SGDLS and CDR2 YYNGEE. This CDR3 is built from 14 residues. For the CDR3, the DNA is TGTGCCAGCAGCGTAGGAGGGAACACAGATACGCAGTATTTT. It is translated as CASSVGGNTDTQYF.

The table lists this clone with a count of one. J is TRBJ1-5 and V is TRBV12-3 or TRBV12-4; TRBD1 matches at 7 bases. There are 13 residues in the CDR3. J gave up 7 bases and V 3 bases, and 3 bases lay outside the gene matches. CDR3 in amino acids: CASSLQGEQPQHF. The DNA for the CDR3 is TGTGCCAGCAGTTTGCAGGGGGAGCAGCCCCAGCATTTT.

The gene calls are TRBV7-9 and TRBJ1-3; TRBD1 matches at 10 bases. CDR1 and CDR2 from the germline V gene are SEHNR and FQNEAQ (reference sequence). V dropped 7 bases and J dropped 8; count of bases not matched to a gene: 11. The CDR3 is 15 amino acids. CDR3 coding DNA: TGTGCCAGCAACAGACAGGGGGCGCAGGGAGACACCATATATTTT. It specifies CASNRQGAQGDTIYF.

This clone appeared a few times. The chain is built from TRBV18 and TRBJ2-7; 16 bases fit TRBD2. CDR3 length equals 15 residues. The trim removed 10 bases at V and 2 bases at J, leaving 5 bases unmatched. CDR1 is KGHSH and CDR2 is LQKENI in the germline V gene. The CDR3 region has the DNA TGTGCCACGGCCGGGACTAGCGGGGGGGCCTACGAGCAGTACTTC. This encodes CATAGTSGGAYEQYF.

The CDR3: CASSPQGAKNIQYF. CDR3 DNA: TGTGCCAGTAGCCCACAGGGGGCCAAAAACATTCAGTACTTC. The rearrangement joins TRBV19 to TRBJ2-4; TRBD1 matches at 7 bases. V shed 6 bases and J 1 base; nucleotides not matched to a gene: 3. Germline assignment: CDR1 LNHDA and CDR2 SQIVND (reference sequence). The CDR3 is 14 amino acids.

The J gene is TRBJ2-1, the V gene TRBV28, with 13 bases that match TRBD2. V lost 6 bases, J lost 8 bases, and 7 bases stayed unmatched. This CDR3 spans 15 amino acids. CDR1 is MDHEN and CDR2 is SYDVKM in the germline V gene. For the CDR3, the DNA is TGTGCCAGCAGCCAAACTAGCGGGGGGGCATATGAGCAGTTCTTC. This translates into CASSQTSGGAYEQFF.

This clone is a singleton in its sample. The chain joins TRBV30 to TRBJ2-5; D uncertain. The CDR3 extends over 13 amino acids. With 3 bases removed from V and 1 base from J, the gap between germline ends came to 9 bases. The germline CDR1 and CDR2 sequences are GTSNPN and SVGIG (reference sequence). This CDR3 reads CAWSKLAQETQYF. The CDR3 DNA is TGTGCCTGGAGCAAGCTTGCCCAAGAGACCCAGTACTTC. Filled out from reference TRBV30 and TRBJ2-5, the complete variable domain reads SQTIHQWPATLVQPVGSPLSLECTVEGTSNPNLYWYRQAAGRGLQLLFYSVGIGQISSEVPQNLSASRPQDRQFILSSKKLLLSDSGFYLCAWSKLAQETQYFGPGTRLLVL.

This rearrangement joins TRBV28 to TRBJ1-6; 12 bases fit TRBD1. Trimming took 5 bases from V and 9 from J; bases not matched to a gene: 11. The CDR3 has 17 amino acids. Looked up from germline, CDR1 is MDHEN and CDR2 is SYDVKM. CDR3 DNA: TGTGCCAGCAGTACGGGACAGGGGGCGCCGGGGATTTCACCCCTCCACTTT. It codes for CASSTGQGAPGISPLHF.

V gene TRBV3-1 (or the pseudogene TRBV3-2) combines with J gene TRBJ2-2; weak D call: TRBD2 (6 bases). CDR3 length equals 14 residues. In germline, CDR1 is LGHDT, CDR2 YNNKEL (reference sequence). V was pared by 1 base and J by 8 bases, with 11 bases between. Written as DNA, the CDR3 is TGTGCCAGCAGCCAAGCGGGGCGGGGAGGGGAGCTGTTTTTT. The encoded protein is CASSQAGRGGELFF.

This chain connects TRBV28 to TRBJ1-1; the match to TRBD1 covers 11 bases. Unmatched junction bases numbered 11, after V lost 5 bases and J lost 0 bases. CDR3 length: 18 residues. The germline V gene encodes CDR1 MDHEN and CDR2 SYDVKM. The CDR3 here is CASSIPSGTGGLNTEAFF. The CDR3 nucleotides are TGTGCCAGCAGTATCCCCTCCGGGACAGGGGGGTTGAACACTGAAGCTTTCTTT.

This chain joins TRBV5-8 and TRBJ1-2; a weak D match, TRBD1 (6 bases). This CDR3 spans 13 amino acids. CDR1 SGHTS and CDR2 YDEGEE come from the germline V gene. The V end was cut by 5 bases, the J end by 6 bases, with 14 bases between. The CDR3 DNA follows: TGTGCCAGCAGACTGAGGGGGGGCGATGGCTACACCTTC. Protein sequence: CASRLRGGDGYTF. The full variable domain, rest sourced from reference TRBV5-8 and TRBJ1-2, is EAGVTQSPTHLIKTRGQQATLRCSPISGHTSVYWYQQALGLGLQFLLWYDEGEERNRGNFPPRFSGRQFPNYSSELNVNALELEDSALYLCASRLRGGDGYTFGSGTRLTVV.

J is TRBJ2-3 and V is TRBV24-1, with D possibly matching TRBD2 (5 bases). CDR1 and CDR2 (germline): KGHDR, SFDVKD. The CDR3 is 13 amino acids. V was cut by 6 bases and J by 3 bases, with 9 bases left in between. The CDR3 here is CATSNGVTDTQYF. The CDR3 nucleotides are TGTGCCACCAGTAACGGGGTAACAGATACGCAGTATTTT.

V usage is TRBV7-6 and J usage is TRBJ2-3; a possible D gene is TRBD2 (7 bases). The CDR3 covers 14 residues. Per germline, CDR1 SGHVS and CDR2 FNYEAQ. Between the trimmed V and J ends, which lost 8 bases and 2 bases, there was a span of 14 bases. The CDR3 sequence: CASGRGGFTDTQYF. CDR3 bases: TGTGCCAGCGGGAGGGGGGGCTTCACAGATACGCAGTATTTT.

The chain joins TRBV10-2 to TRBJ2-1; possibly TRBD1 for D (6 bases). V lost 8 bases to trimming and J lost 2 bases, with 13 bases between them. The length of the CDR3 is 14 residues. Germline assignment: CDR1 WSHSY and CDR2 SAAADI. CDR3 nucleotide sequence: TGCGCCAGCCATGCAGGGGTTACCTACAATGAGCAGTTCTTC. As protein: CASHAGVTYNEQFF.